This TCR beta chain was retrieved from a study of prognosis after radiotherapy for stage I lung cancer. Study details: Tumor type comprised squamous cell carcinoma in more than five patients and adenocarcinoma in approximately twelve. Overall study results and limits: Reportedly, the usage of TRBV and TRBJ genes was not the same in patients with and without metastases. Median unique TCR clone counts of around 10,000 versus 6,900 showed a fall after stereotactic body radiation therapy.

Genomic DNA yielded TCR beta CDR3, amplified by two-round multiplex PCR. First-round PCR used primers specific to each TRBV and TRBJ gene. TCRdb itself ran the multiplex PCR reads through MiXCR, one entry per CDR3 protein. The sample contains about 16,000 distinct CDR3 sequences, around 45% of which appear only once. As for this clonotype: Its antigen is unidentified.

Here the sequenced sample was PBMCs, taken before or after stereotactic body radiation therapy (not recorded which). This TCR came from a donor older than 45 with non-small cell lung cancer.

The CDR3 coding sequence is TGTGCCAGTAGCCCCCGAGGGGCCGCCGATAATTCACCCCTCCACTTT. It translates to CASSPRGAADNSPLHF. J is TRBJ1-6 and V is TRBV19; D possibly corresponds to TRBD1 (5 bases). The CDR3 has 16 residues. Germline CDR1 reads LNHDA; CDR2 reads SQIVND (reference sequence). Deletions cut 6 bases from V and 5 bases from J, with 17 bases between.